This T cell receptor (beta chain) was sequenced for a study of memory CD4+ T cells and cytomegalovirus serostatus. Study outcomes and limitations: CD4+ memory repertoires contained about two fifths of the roughly 160 reported CMV TCRbeta sequences.

The sort gate was single viable CD3+CD4+CD8-CD45RO+ cells for memory CD4+ T cells. Germline CDR1 is SNHLY and CDR2 is FYNNEI. Trimming left V 8 bases short and J 2 bases short, with 12 bases between. The CDR3 extends over 13 amino acids. Details on this clone: Its antigen remains unknown.

Assay used: immunoSEQ multiplex PCR; TCRdb lists only in-frame clones, some missing. The data hold approximately 60,000 clones, with about 81% observed a single time. The sequenced sample was memory CD4+ T cells from blood. The V and J genes are TRBV2 and TRBJ2-5; the D gene could be TRBD1 or TRBD2 (5 bases each). This clonotype originated in an adult in good health and CMV-seronegative. CDR3 in DNA: TGTGCCAGCCTCGGGACCCAACAAGAGACCCAGTACTTC. Protein sequence: CASLGTQQETQYF. The full variable domain, completed using reference TRBV2 and TRBJ2-5, is EPEVTQTPSHQVTQMGQEVILRCVPISNHLYFYWYRQILGQKVEFLVSFYNNEISEKSEIFDDQFSVERPDGSNFTLKIRSTKLEDSAMYFCASLGTQQETQYFGPGTRLLVL.